This T cell receptor (beta chain) derives from a study of blood T cell repertoires in COVID-19. For the study at large: Collection of acute and convalescent COVID-19 samples took place in the United States, Italy and Spain. The cDNA or gDNA used as material had been derived from T cells, B-cell-depleted T cells, or PBMCs.

This clone came up once. Per germline, CDR1 KGHSH and CDR2 LQKENI. The CDR3 contains 13 residues. The V end lost 3 bases, the J end lost 5 bases, and 10 bases lay between the germline ends. Per the study methods: Cell counts per sample came from amplifying reference gene primers. Sequencing used immunoSEQ multiplex PCR; TCRdb keeps in-frame clones, though not all of them. V and J calls and clone size are given by that table; D and trimming were obtained from the DNA. The repertoire holds around 200,000 clones, with 78% as singletons. This TCR was recovered from a woman of 80 years or more with active or convalescent COVID-19. Sequenced: peripheral blood. This sequence joins TRBV18 and TRBJ2-5; D is undetermined. The CDR3 sequence is CASSPSPGETQYF. CDR3 in DNA: TGTGCCAGCTCACCTTCTCCAGGCGAGACCCAGTACTTC.